This TCR beta chain is drawn from a study of blood T cell repertoires in COVID-19. Study as a whole: The samples span acute and convalescent COVID-19 from the United States, Italy and Spain.

Germline loops: CDR1 MNHEY, CDR2 SVGAGI. V lost 5 bases, J lost 3 bases, and 8 bases stayed unmatched. CDR3 length equals 15 residues. Authors' data handling: Estimation of nucleated cell counts relied on the amplification of reference gene primers. Profiling relied on immunoSEQ multiplex PCR, and the TCRdb table lists in-frame clones only, not all of them. Clone size and V and J calls were adopted from that table, with D and trimming inferred from the DNA. Of 150,000 to 200,000 clones in the sample, about 90% are singletons; the top ten hold roughly 9%. Recovery among Cohort 3 donors was established by two negative PCRs, clearance, or symptom resolution.

V is TRBV6-5 and J is TRBJ1-2; 8 bases line up with TRBD1. The TCR sequence derives from a young woman who had recovered from COVID-19. Sequencing used PBMCs or T cells enriched from blood (not recorded which). The CDR3 spells CASSLRTGPDYGYTF. CDR3 sequence (DNA): TGTGCCAGCAGTCTTCGGACAGGGCCAGACTATGGCTACACCTTC.